A selection of T cell receptor beta chains follows, all from one sample in a study of CD8 T cells in Susac syndrome. TCRdb used MiXCR to reprocess the immunoSEQ multiplex PCR reads, holding one entry per CDR3 protein. The table records roughly 220,000 distinct CDR3 sequences, about 95% of them present only once. The sample taken for sequencing was CD4+ T cells from PBMCs. The receptors derive from a human donor with Susac syndrome. CDR3s include the opening cysteine and the closing phenylalanine or tryptophan. D genes are given only for firm matches. The listing skips clone size in some rows; elsewhere it reads once, few, many or a size class.

V	D	size	J	DNA	CDR3
TRBV5-4	NA	many	TRBJ2-5	TGTGCCAGCAGCTTAGGGCTCCAAGAGACCCAGTACTTC	CASSLGLQETQYF
TRBV9	TRBD2	few	TRBJ2-3	TGTGCCAGCAGCGCCCTAGCGGGAAACACAGATACGCAGTATTTT	CASSALAGNTDTQYF
TRBV6-5	NA	NA	TRBJ2-3	TGTGCCAGCAGTTACTTCCGGGGGGCCGGCACAGATACGCAGTATTTT	CASSYFRGAGTDTQYF
TRBV7-8	NA	once	TRBJ2-5	TGTGCCAGCAGCTTACTCAGGCAAGAGACCCAGTACTTC	CASSLLRQETQYF
TRBV20-1	TRBD1	NA	TRBJ2-3	TGCAGTGCTAACCCGGGACAGGGGACACCCCGCACAGATACGCAGTATTTT	CSANPGQGTPRTDTQYF
TRBV29-1	TRBD1	NA	TRBJ2-5	TGCAGCGTTGAAGGGGGGGGAAACAGGGGGCAACAAGAGACCCAGTACTTC	CSVEGGGNRGQQETQYF
TRBV5-1	TRBD1	NA	TRBJ1-6	TGCGCCAGCAGCCTGGAGGGGACAGGCACTAATTCACCCCTCCACTTT	CASSLEGTGTNSPLHF
TRBV28	TRBD1	few	TRBJ1-2	TGTGCCAGCAGTTTGGGACAGTCCTATGGCTACACCTTC	CASSLGQSYGYTF
TRBV19	NA	NA	TRBJ2-5	TGTGCCAGTAGTAGGAATCGAGGGTACCAAGAGACCCAGTACTTC	CASSRNRGYQETQYF
TRBV27	NA	NA	TRBJ1-5	TGTGCCAGCAGTTGGACAGAAGATAGCAATCAGCCCCAGCATTTT	CASSWTEDSNQPQHF